These 15 T cell receptor beta chains came from one sample sequenced in a study of T-cell memory formation after mild COVID-19. TCRdb processed the 5' RACE reads anew with MiXCR; each CDR3 protein has one entry. This sample yields around 120,000 distinct CDR3 sequences, of which roughly 15% are seen a single time; around 13% belongs to the top ten. The material sequenced was PBMCs or a T cell subset sorted from them (not recorded which). These receptors all stem from an adult woman who had mild COVID-19 (a few samples of this study predate the infection). Cell type and time point are not known.

V gene TRBV7-2 combines with J gene TRBJ2-7; 10 positions match TRBD2. The ends lost 3 bases at V and 3 bases at J; junction bases unmatched: 2. Per the germline V gene, CDR1 is SGHTA and CDR2 is FQGNSA. The CDR3 contains 14 residues. CDR3 bases: TGTGCCAGCAGCTTCTTAGCGGGAGGCTACGAGCAGTACTTC. Protein product: CASSFLAGGYEQYF.

This clonotype turned up a few times. The chain joins TRBV28 to TRBJ1-2, with 9 bases matching TRBD1. V dropped 6 bases and J dropped 6; count of bases not matched to a gene: 5. Germline V lookup: CDR1 MDHEN, CDR2 SYDVKM. CDR3 length: 13 residues. Written as DNA, the CDR3 is TGTGCCAGCAGACGGACAGGGGTTCATGGCTACACCTTC. Encoded protein: CASRRTGVHGYTF.

The sample holds a few counts of this clonotype. This chain connects TRBV2 to TRBJ2-2, with 7 bases matching TRBD2. CDR3 length: 17 residues. Germline loops: CDR1 SNHLY, CDR2 FYNNEI. V trimming: 4 bases; J trimming: 0 bases; junction bases outside the gene matches: 8. The CDR3 reads CASSVLAESANTGELFF. As DNA, the CDR3 is TGTGCCAGCAGTGTGCTAGCGGAGTCCGCGAACACCGGGGAGCTGTTTTTT.

This sequence joins TRBV7-9 and TRBJ2-3; D is unclear. This CDR3 has 12 amino acids. The V gene's germline CDR1 is SEHNR and CDR2 FQNEAQ (reference sequence). The V end was cut by 7 bases, the J end by 6 bases, with 11 bases between. For the CDR3, the DNA is TGTGCCAGCACCGTTTCCCCGGATACGCAGTATTTT. This gives the protein CASTVSPDTQYF.

The chain has TRBV12-3 or TRBV12-4 and TRBJ2-1; 7 nucleotides agree with TRBD2. Trimming cost V 6 bases and J 13 bases; bases outside gene matches: 9. This CDR3 region has 12 residues. The CDR3 protein is CASSYYRLAQFF. The CDR3 DNA follows: TGTGCCAGCAGCTACTACCGACTAGCCCAGTTCTTC.

This clonotype has more than one count but fewer than ten. This rearrangement joins TRBV7-2 to TRBJ2-2; unclear D gene. Between the trimmed V and J ends, which lost 3 bases and 9 bases, there was a span of 8 bases. CDR1 and CDR2 from the germline V gene are SGHTA and FQGNSA. The CDR3 runs 12 residues. CDR3 sequence (DNA): TGTGCCAGCAGCTTGCTTCGGAGGGAGCTGTTTTTT. The encoded protein is CASSLLRRELFF.

The chain employs TRBV4-1 and TRBJ2-1; unclear D gene. Germline V lookup: CDR1 MGHRA, CDR2 YSYEKL. The V and J ends lost 0 bases and 12 bases respectively, with 12 bases between them. The CDR3 runs 13 residues. CDR3 sequence (DNA): TGCGCCAGCAGCCAAGAAGAGGAGATTGGGCAGTTCTTC. Translation gives CASSQEEEIGQFF.

A few counts support this clonotype. The rearrangement joins TRBV5-1 to TRBJ1-6; 8 bases are shared with TRBD1. CDR1 and CDR2 (germline): SGHRS, YFSETQ. Unmatched junction bases numbered 13, after V lost 4 bases and J lost 7 bases. The CDR3 runs to 17 residues. This CDR3 reads CASSPVTGDQPNSPLHF. The DNA for the CDR3 is TGCGCCAGCAGCCCGGTGACAGGGGATCAACCCAATTCACCCCTCCACTTT. Using reference TRBV5-1 and TRBJ1-6 for the parts outside the CDR3, the full variable domain is KAGVTQTPRYLIKTRGQQVTLSCSPISGHRSVSWYQQTPGQGLQFLFEYFSETQRNKGNFPGRFSGRQFSNSRSEMNVSTLELGDSALYLCASSPVTGDQPNSPLHFGNGTRLTVT.

CDR3 sequence: CASTPGLGQPQHF. The CDR3, as DNA: TGTGCCAGCACTCCCGGCTTGGGTCAGCCCCAGCATTTT. V gene TRBV6-6 combines with J gene TRBJ1-5; D is uncertain. V shed 7 bases and J shed 6 bases, with 13 bases lying between them. CDR1 and CDR2 from the germline V gene are MNHNY and SVGAGI (reference sequence). The CDR3 covers 13 residues.

This chain joins TRBV12-3 or TRBV12-4 and TRBJ2-7; D uncertain. The CDR3 runs 12 residues. V was trimmed by 5 bases and J by 5 bases, leaving 10 bases between them. The CDR3 here is CASSRNLDEQYF. DNA for the CDR3: TGTGCCAGCAGTCGTAACCTAGACGAGCAGTACTTC.

The chain combines TRBV25-1 with TRBJ2-4, with D perhaps matching TRBD1 (6 bases). V shed 3 bases and J shed 1 base, with 16 bases lying between them. The germline V gene has CDR1 MGHDK and CDR2 SYGVNS. CDR3 size: 17 residues. The DNA for the CDR3 is TGTGCCAGCAGTGAGGCCATCCCGGACAGCGCCAAAAACATTCAGTACTTC. Amino acid sequence: CASSEAIPDSAKNIQYF.

V is TRBV7-2 and J is TRBJ2-1; no definite D call. CDR1 and CDR2 (germline): SGHTA, FQGNSA. There are 15 residues in the CDR3. Trimming removed 3 bases at V and 2 bases at J, with 11 bases between. The CDR3 sequence: CASSFNPPTYNEQFF. CDR3 DNA sequence: TGTGCCAGCAGCTTTAACCCTCCCACCTACAATGAGCAGTTCTTC.

This chain uses TRBV7-9 with TRBJ1-1; TRBD1 is a possible D gene (6 bases). Germline V CDR1 and CDR2: SEHNR, FQNEAQ (reference sequence). V dropped 8 bases and J dropped 0 bases, with 10 bases sitting between them. The CDR3 runs to 13 residues. The CDR3 loop is CASVRGMNTEAFF. CDR3 DNA sequence: TGTGCCAGCGTCAGGGGAATGAACACTGAAGCTTTCTTT.

This rearrangement joins TRBV29-1 to TRBJ2-2; a possible D gene is TRBD1 (5 bases). CDR3 size: 14 residues. V lost 6 bases to trimming and J lost 2 bases, with 13 bases between them. Germline CDR1 SQVTM, CDR2 ANQGSEA. CDR3 nucleotides: TGCAGCGTAAGCAGGGTTGGAAACACCGGGGAGCTGTTTTTT. Translating it yields CSVSRVGNTGELFF.

V gene TRBV7-9 combines with J gene TRBJ1-6; D unresolved. V was pared by 5 bases and J by 0 bases, with 14 bases between. This CDR3 has 17 amino acids. Germline assignment: CDR1 SEHNR and CDR2 FQNEAQ (reference sequence). CDR3 coding DNA: TGTGCCAGCAGCCTGACCCTCGGGAGCTCCTATAATTCACCCCTCCACTTT. Protein sequence: CASSLTLGSSYNSPLHF.